Sequencing of this T cell receptor beta chain was carried out in a study of T cells in localized non-small cell lung cancer (dated by TCRdb to about 2020). Context from the whole study: The study examined T cell repertoires in roughly 240 patients with early-stage NSCLC and compared tumors with uninvolved tumor-adjacent lungs. The cohort comprised 200 to 300 treatment-naïve NSCLC patients with resected, localized lung tumors. The mean age of the NSCLC patients was 50 to 85 years, with roughly 120 men and approximately 100 women. General conclusions and limits of the study: Of the top 100 tumor clones, a median of roughly 57 were detected in paired uninvolved adjacent lung; approximately 30 were also among that lung's top 100. Because multi-region sequencing of the tumors was not done, intratumor heterogeneity could not be ruled out. The highest T cell clonality was observed in uninvolved tumor-adjacent lung, where clonality exceeded that of tumor, suggesting that antigenic responses were more focused in uninvolved tumor-adjacent lung. Higher blood T cell density associated with longer overall survival, while higher adjacent-lung clonality associated with shorter survival. Since the design was exploratory, TCR variables were selected using unadjusted p-values with no false-discovery rate correction.

As for this clone: Its antigen is currently not known. Within one base of it there is no much larger clone, and no base qualities were kept.

For CDR1 and CDR2, the germline V gene lists SGHDN and FVKESK. Compared with germline, V lacks 4 bases and J lacks 5 bases; bases without a gene match: 4. The CDR3 runs 15 residues from the cysteine to the phenylalanine. Here the CDR3 DNA is all that survives: 45 bases in frame from base 1. The immunoSEQ Assay was used to sequence TCR beta CDR3 regions from DNA. In the paper's pipeline: T cell density was computed as TCR beta template counts normalized to usable DNA estimated by amplifying housekeeping genes. Richness was estimated using the preseqR package, with extrapolation to 400,000 templates for PBMC samples and to 120,000 templates for tissue samples. Clonality was taken to be one minus Pielou's evenness. Differential abundance testing on productive amino-acid clonotypes, with a minimum total count of 5 and an alpha of 0.1, was used to identify tissue-enriched TCRs. The Jaccard Index and the Morisita Overlap Index were used to measure how much the repertoires overlapped between compartments. GLIPH grouped TCR beta CDR3s together with public tetramer-defined viral CDR3s, and a viral motif had to include at least three viral sequences and show V-gene enrichment. TCRdb limited this immuneACCESS table to in-frame rearrangements with V and J called. A share of clones is missing; checked studies link under half to unresolved V genes, and the rest is unexplained. Clone size and the V and J calls come from that table; the DNA yielded D and trimming. Counted in this sample were under 4,000 clones; around 40% of them appeared once. The ten largest clonotypes hold 15% to 18% of the sample.

At diagnosis, peripheral blood, uninvolved tumor-adjacent lung and tumor were collected and were preserved as a mix of fresh-frozen and FFPE material. The receptor comes from a male donor older than 55 with stage I lung adenocarcinoma. The starting material was lung tumor tissue, obtained before any cancer treatment. The sequence joins TRBV14 to TRBJ2-7, with TRBD2 matching 14 junction bases. The CDR3 region reads CASSPGLAGVHEQYF. DNA sequence: TGTGCCAGCAGCCCGGGACTAGCGGGAGTTCACGAGCAGTACTTC. With the rest looked up from the reference TRBV14 and TRBJ2-7 genes rather than sequenced, the full variable domain is EAGVTQFPSHSVIEKGQTVTLRCDPISGHDNLYWYRRVMGKEIKFLLHFVKESKQDESGMPNNRFLAERTGGTYSTLKVQPAELEDSGVYFCASSPGLAGVHEQYFGPGTRLTVT.